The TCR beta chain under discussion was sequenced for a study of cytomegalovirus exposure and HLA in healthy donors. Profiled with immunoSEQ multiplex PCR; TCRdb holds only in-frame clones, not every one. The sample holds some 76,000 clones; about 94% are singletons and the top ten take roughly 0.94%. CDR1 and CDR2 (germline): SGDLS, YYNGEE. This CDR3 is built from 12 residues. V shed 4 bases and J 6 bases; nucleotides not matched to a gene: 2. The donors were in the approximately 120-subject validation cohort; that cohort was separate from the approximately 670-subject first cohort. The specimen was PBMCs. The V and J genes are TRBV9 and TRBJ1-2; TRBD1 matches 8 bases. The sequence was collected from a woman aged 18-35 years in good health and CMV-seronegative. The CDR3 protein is CASSKTGDGYTF. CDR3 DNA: TGTGCCAGCAGCAAGACAGGGGATGGCTACACCTTC.